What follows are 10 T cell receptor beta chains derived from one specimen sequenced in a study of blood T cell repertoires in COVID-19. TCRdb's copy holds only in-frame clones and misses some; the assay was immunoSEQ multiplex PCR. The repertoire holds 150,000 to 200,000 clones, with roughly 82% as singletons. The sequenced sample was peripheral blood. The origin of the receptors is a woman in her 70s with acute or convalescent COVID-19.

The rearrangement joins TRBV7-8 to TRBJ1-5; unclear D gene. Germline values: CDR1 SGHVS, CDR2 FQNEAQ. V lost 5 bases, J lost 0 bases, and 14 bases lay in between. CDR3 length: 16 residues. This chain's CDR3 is CASSERARSSNQPQHF. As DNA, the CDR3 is TGTGCCAGCAGCGAGAGGGCCCGAAGTAGCAATCAGCCCCAGCATTTT. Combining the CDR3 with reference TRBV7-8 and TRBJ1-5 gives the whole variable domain GAGVSQSPRYKVAKRGQDVALRCDPISGHVSLFWYQQALGQGPEFLTYFQNEAQLDKSGLPSDRFFAERPEGSVSTLKIQRTQQEDSAVYLCASSERARSSNQPQHFGDGTRLSIL.

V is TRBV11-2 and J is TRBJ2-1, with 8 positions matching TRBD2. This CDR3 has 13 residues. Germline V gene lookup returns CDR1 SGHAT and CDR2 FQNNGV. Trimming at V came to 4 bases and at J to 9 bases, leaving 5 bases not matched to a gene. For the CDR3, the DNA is TGTGCCAGCAGCTACGGGGGGGTTGGTGAGCAGTTCTTC. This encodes CASSYGGVGEQFF.

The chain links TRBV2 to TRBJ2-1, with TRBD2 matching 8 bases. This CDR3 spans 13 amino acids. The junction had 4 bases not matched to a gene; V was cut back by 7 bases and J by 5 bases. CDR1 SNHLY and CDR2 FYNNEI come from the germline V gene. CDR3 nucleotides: TGTGCCAGCAATCCTAGCGGGCACAATGAGCAGTTCTTC. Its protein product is CASNPSGHNEQFF.

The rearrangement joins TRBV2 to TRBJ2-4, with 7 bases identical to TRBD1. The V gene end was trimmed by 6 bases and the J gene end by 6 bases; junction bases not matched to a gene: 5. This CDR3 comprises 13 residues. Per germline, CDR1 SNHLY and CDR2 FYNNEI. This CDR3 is CASSFRDRNIQYF. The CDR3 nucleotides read TGTGCCAGCAGCTTCCGGGACAGAAACATTCAGTACTTC.

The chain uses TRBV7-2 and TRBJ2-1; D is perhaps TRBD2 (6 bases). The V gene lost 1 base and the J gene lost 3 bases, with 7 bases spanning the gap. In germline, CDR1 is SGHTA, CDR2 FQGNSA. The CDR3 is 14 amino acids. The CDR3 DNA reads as TGTGCCAGCAGCTTAGGCGGGATCTACAATGAGCAGTTCTTC. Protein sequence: CASSLGGIYNEQFF.

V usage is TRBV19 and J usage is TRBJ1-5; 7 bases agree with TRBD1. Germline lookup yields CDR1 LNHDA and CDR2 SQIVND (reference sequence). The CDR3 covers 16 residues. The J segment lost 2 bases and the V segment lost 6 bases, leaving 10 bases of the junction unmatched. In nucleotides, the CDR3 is TGTGCCAGTAGACAGCGACAGGGTAGCGGCAATCAGCCCCAGCATTTT. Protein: CASRQRQGSGNQPQHF.

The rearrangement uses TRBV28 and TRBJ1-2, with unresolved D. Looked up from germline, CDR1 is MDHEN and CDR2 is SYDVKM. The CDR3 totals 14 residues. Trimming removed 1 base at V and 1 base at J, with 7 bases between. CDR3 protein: CASSLSGFNYGYTF. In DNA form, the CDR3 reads TGTGCCAGCAGTTTATCGGGGTTTAACTATGGCTACACCTTC.

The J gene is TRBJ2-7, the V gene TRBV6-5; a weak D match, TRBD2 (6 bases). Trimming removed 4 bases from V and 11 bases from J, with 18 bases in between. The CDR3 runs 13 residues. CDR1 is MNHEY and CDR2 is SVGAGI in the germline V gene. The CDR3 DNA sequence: TGTGCCAGCAGTTCCCTTCCGGAGGGCGCGAAGTACTTC. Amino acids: CASSSLPEGAKYF.

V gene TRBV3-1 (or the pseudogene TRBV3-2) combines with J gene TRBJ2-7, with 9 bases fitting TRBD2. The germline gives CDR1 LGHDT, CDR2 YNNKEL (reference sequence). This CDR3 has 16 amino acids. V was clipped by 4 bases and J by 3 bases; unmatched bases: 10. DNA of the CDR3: TGTGCCAGCAGCCCGTCAACCGGGACTAGCTTCTACGAGCAGTACTTC. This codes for CASSPSTGTSFYEQYF.

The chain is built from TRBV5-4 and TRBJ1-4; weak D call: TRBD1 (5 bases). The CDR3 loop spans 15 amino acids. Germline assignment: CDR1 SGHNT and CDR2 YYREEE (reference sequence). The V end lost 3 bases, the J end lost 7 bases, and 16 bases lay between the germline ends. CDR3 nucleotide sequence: TGTGCCAGCAGCTCCCAGCAGGGATCGCGTGAAAAACTGTTTTTT. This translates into CASSSQQGSREKLFF.